Listed below are T cell receptor beta chains from one sample, sequenced in a study of control samples from healthy donors and cancer patients. Sequencing used immunoSEQ multiplex PCR; TCRdb keeps in-frame clones, though not all of them. This table holds under 200,000 clones, about 94% found once. Sequencing was done on a sample of blood. These receptors were obtained from a woman in her thirties or forties in good health. CDR3s include the opening cysteine and the closing phenylalanine or tryptophan. The D gene is left open where the match is weak. For some rows the clone size is stated as once, few or many, or as a class when expanded; others skip it.

d_gene,v_gene,abundance,j_gene,CDR3nt,CDR3aa
NA,TRBV7-2,NA,TRBJ1-6,TGTGCCAGCAGCTTAGACAGGGTTGGCTCCTATAATTCACCCCTCCACTTT,CASSLDRVGSYNSPLHF
TRBD2,TRBV5-1,NA,TRBJ2-1,TGCGCCAGCAGCTTGGTGGGAGCGGGGTACAATGAGCAGTTCTTC,CASSLVGAGYNEQFF
NA,TRBV19,NA,TRBJ2-5,TGTGCCAGTAGTATGGTTCAGGGTAGGGAGACCCAGTACTTC,CASSMVQGRETQYF
TRBD1,TRBV2,NA,TRBJ2-2,TGTGCCAGCAGTTCCGGGACAGGCGTGCTAATGAACACCGGGGAGCTGTTTTTT,CASSSGTGVLMNTGELFF
TRBD1,TRBV28,medium-sized,TRBJ1-3,TGTGCCAGCAGTTGGGGGGACAGGGGATATTTT,CASSWGDRGYF
NA,TRBV25-1,NA,TRBJ1-1,TGTGCCAGCACCACCTGGTGGGACAAAGGGAACACTGAAGCTTTCTTT,CASTTWWDKGNTEAFF
NA,TRBV4-3,NA,TRBJ2-1,TGCGCCAGCAGCCAGGCCAGGGAAGCCTACAATGAGCAGTTCTTC,CASSQAREAYNEQFF
NA,TRBV18,NA,TRBJ1-1,TGTGCCAGCTCACCGGAGACAAACCTGAACACTGAAGCTTTCTTT,CASSPETNLNTEAFF
NA,TRBV27,NA,TRBJ1-5,TGTGCCAGCAGGAAACAGGGTGACAATCAGCCCCAGCATTTT,CASRKQGDNQPQHF
NA,TRBV10-3,NA,TRBJ2-7,TGTGCCATCAGTGAGGTGAAGGACCACCTTCGCGAGCAGTACTTC,CAISEVKDHLREQYF
TRBD1,TRBV10-2,NA,TRBJ1-4,TGCGCCAGCAGTGGACAGGGGATCATCGCAACTAATGAAAAACTGTTTTTT,CASSGQGIIATNEKLFF
NA,TRBV4-3,NA,TRBJ2-3,TGCGCCAGCAGCCAAGAAGGAGGGGGCACAGATACGCAGTATTTT,CASSQEGGGTDTQYF
TRBD1,TRBV7-9,NA,TRBJ1-5,TGTGCCAGCACCAAAGACAGGGGTCAGCCCCAGCATTTT,CASTKDRGQPQHF
NA,TRBV4-2,NA,TRBJ2-7,TGTGCCAGCAGCCAAGACGGAAGGAGCTCCTACGAGCAGTACTTC,CASSQDGRSSYEQYF
TRBD1,TRBV19,once,TRBJ2-7,TGTGCCAGTAGTATCCATGGGACAGTAGAATACTCCTACGAGCAGTACTTC,CASSIHGTVEYSYEQYF
NA,TRBV2,NA,TRBJ1-3,TGTGCCAGCAGTGAAGAGGCTGGAAACACCATATATTTT,CASSEEAGNTIYF
NA,TRBV28,NA,TRBJ2-2,TGTGCCAGTTCTCGTACAGGGCTGAACACCGGGGAGCTGTTTTTT,CASSRTGLNTGELFF
TRBD1,TRBV20-1,NA,TRBJ1-1,TGCAGTGCTAGTGATACAGGGGGTAAAACTGAAGCTTTCTTT,CSASDTGGKTEAFF
TRBD2,TRBV6-2/TRBV6-3,NA,TRBJ2-2,TGTGCCAGCAGTTTCCCCGGGACTAGGAGCACCGGGGAGCTGTTTTTT,CASSFPGTRSTGELFF
NA,TRBV7-8,once,TRBJ1-1,TGTGCCAGCACCCCCTCGCACCAGGGGACTGAAGCTTTCTTT,CASTPSHQGTEAFF
NA,TRBV15,NA,TRBJ2-7,TGTGCCACCAGCAGAGAGGTAGGGCTACAGTACTTC,CATSREVGLQYF
NA,TRBV19,NA,TRBJ1-5,TGTGCCAGTAGTATAAGGGCAGATCGGGGATGGATGCCCCAGCATTTT,CASSIRADRGWMPQHF
NA,TRBV27,NA,TRBJ2-1,TGTGCCAGCAGTCCCCACAAAGCCAATGAGCAGTTCTTC,CASSPHKANEQFF
NA,TRBV19,NA,TRBJ1-1,TGTGCCAGTAAGACGTACAGGGTAGAGAAAAAATTAGACATGAACACTGAAGCTTTCTTT,CASKTYRVEKKLDMNTEAFF
NA,TRBV4-1,NA,TRBJ1-3,TGCGCCAGCAGCCAAAGGACGGGTAGGGCCCACCTTGGAGACACCATATATTTT,CASSQRTGRAHLGDTIYF
NA,TRBV25-1,NA,TRBJ2-3,TGTGCCAGCAGTGAATGGCAGGGAACAGATACGCAGTATTTT,CASSEWQGTDTQYF
NA,TRBV10-2,NA,TRBJ1-4,TGCGCCAGCAGTGAGCAAGGGTCCACTAATGAAAAACTGTTTTTT,CASSEQGSTNEKLFF
NA,TRBV29-1,NA,TRBJ1-1,TGCAGCGGGGGGGCCACTGAAGCTTTCTTT,CSGGATEAFF